This T cell receptor (beta chain) comes out of a study of cytomegalovirus exposure and HLA in healthy donors. 13 Jbeta primers and 60 Vbeta primers were used for the PCR. TCRdb's copy holds only in-frame clones and misses some; the assay was immunoSEQ multiplex PCR. In the table there are about 200,000 clones, about three quarters of which are singletons. There are 16 residues in the CDR3. The V segment lost 1 base and the J segment 4 bases; nucleotides outside the gene matches: 3. Per the germline V gene, CDR1 is MDHEN and CDR2 is SYDVKM. Sequencing was done on a sample of PBMCs. The rearrangement links TRBV28 to TRBJ2-3; 12 bases map to TRBD1. The source of this sequence is a man in his forties in good health and CMV-seronegative. CDR3 region: CASSLYGTGGADTQYF. In DNA, the CDR3 is TGTGCCAGCAGTTTATACGGGACAGGGGGCGCAGATACGCAGTATTTT.